The 2 T cell receptor beta chains below were found in one sample sequenced in a study of T-cell reconstitution after alpha-beta-depleted transplantation in children. The authors prepared the TCRbeta library with unique molecular identifiers. Using its own MiXCR run on the PCR reads, TCRdb lists one record per CDR3 protein. The sample lists approximately 510,000 distinct CDR3 sequences, approximately 16% occurring once. Sequencing used PBMCs from the stem cell graft donor, obtained from the stem cell graft. All receptors derive from a human donor who donated a stem cell graft to a child with acute lymphoblastic leukemia.

The genes are TRBV5-1 and TRBJ2-5; 7 bases agree with TRBD2. This CDR3 comprises 15 residues. CDR1 SGHRS and CDR2 YFSETQ come from the germline V gene. Trimming took 0 bases from V and 5 from J; bases not matched to a gene: 7. CDR3 residues: CASSLVAGAMETQYF. The CDR3 region has the DNA TGCGCCAGCAGCTTGGTTGCGGGAGCAATGGAGACCCAGTACTTC.

This clonotype appeared many times. This chain connects TRBV4-1 to TRBJ1-2; D is unresolved. This CDR3 spans 14 amino acids. The germline CDR1 and CDR2 sequences are MGHRA and YSYEKL. V lost 4 bases and J lost 8, with 17 bases in between. This CDR3 reads CASSPRGEGGGYTF. For the CDR3, the DNA is TGCGCCAGCAGCCCCCGAGGTGAGGGTGGAGGCTACACCTTC.